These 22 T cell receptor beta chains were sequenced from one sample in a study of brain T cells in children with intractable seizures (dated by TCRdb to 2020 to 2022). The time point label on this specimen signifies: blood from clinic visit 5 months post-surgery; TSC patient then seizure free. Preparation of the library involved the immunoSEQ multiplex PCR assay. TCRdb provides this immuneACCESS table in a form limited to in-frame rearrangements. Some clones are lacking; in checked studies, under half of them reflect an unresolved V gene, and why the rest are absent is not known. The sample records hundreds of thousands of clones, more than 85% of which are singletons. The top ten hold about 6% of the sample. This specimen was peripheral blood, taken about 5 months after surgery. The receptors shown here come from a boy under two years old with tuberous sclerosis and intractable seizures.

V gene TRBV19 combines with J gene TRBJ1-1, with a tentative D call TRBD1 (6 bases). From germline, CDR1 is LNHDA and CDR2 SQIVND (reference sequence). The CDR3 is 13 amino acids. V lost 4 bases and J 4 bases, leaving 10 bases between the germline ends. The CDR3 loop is CASSTGVGTEAFF. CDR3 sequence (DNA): TGTGCCAGTAGTACAGGGGTGGGCACTGAAGCTTTCTTT.

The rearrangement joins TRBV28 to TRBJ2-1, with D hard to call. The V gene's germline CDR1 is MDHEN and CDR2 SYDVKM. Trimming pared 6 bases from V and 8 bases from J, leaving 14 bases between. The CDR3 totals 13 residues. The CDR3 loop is CASSPRTPDEQFF. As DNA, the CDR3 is TGTGCCAGCAGCCCAAGAACGCCCGATGAGCAGTTCTTC.

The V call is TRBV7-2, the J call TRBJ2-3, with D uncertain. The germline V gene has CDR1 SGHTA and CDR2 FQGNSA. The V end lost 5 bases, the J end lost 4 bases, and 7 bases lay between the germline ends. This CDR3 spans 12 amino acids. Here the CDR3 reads CASSPRSDTQYF. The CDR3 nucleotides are TGTGCCAGCAGCCCGCGCTCAGATACGCAGTATTTT.

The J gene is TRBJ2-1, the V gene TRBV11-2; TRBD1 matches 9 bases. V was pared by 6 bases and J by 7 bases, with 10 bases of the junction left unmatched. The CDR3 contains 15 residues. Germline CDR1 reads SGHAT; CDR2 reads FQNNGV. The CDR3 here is CASRAPGQGRNEQFF. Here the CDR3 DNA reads TGTGCCAGCAGAGCGCCGGGACAGGGACGGAATGAGCAGTTCTTC. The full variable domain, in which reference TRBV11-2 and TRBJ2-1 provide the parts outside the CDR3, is EAGVAQSPRYKIIEKRQSVAFWCNPISGHATLYWYQQILGQGPKLLIQFQNNGVVDDSQLPKDRFSAERLKGVDSTLKIQPAKLEDSAVYLCASRAPGQGRNEQFFGPGTRLTVL.

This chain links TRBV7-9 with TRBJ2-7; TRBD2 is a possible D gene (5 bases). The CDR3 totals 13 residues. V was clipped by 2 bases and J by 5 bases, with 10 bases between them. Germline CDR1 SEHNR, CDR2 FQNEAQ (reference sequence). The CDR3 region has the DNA TGTGCCAGCAGCTTACGGGGTACGAACGAGCAGTACTTC. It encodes CASSLRGTNEQYF.

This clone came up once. The CDR3 sequence is CASSIGYRGDQPQHF. The CDR3 DNA follows: TGTGCCAGTAGTATAGGGTACAGGGGTGATCAGCCCCAGCATTTT. The genes are TRBV19 and TRBJ1-5, with 7 positions matching TRBD1. Trimming cost V 1 base and J 5 bases; bases outside gene matches: 5. CDR1 LNHDA and CDR2 SQIVND come from the germline V gene (reference sequence). The CDR3 totals 15 residues. The full variable domain, its missing parts supplied by reference TRBV19 and TRBJ1-5, is DGGITQSPKYLFRKEGQNVTLSCEQNLNHDAMYWYRQDPGQGLRLIYYSQIVNDFQKGDIAEGYSVSREKKESFPLTVTSAQKNPTAFYLCASSIGYRGDQPQHFGDGTRLSIL.

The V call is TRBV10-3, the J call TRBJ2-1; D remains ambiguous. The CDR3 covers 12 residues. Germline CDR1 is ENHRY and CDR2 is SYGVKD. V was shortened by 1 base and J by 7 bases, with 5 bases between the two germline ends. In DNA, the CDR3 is TGTGCCATCAGTGAGTGGGAAAATGAGCAGTTCTTC. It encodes CAISEWENEQFF.

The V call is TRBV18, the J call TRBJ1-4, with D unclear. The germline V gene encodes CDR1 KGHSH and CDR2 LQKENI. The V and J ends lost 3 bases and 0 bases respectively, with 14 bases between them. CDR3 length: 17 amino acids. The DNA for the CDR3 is TGTGCCAGCTCACCGGGCCTCCTCCAGCCAACTAATGAAAAACTGTTTTTT. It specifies CASSPGLLQPTNEKLFF.

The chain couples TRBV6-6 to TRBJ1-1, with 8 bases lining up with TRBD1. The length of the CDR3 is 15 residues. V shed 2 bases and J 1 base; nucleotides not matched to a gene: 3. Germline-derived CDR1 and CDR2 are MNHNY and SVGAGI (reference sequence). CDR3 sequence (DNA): TGTGCCAGCAGTTACGGAGGGACAGGGAACACTGAAGCTTTCTTT. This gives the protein CASSYGGTGNTEAFF.

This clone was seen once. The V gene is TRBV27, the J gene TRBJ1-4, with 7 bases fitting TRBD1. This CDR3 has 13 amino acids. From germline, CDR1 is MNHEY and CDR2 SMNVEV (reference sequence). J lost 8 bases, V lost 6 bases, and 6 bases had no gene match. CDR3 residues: CASRRQGGEKLFF. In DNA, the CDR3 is TGTGCCAGCAGGCGACAGGGAGGGGAAAAACTGTTTTTT. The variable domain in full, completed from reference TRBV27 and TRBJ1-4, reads EAQVTQNPRYLITVTGKKLTVTCSQNMNHEYMSWYRQDPGLGLRQIYYSMNVEVTDKGDVPEGYKVSRKEKRNFPLILESPSPNQTSLYFCASRRQGGEKLFFGSGTQLSVL.

CDR3 sequence (DNA): TGCGCCAGCAGTCAGGTGGTGGGGGAGTCCGAGCAGTACTTC. As protein: CASSQVVGESEQYF. The J gene is TRBJ2-7, the V gene TRBV4-1; D may correspond to TRBD1 or TRBD2 (5 bases each). The CDR3 extends over 14 amino acids. V lost 6 bases to trimming and J lost 6 bases, with 18 bases between them. Germline lookup yields CDR1 MGHRA and CDR2 YSYEKL.

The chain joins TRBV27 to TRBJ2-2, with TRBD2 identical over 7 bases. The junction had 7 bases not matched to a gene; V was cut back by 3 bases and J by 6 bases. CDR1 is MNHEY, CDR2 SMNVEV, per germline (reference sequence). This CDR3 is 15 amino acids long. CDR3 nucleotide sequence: TGTGCCAGCAGTTTTGCAGCGGGAAGGGCCGGGGAGCTGTTTTTT. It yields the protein CASSFAAGRAGELFF.

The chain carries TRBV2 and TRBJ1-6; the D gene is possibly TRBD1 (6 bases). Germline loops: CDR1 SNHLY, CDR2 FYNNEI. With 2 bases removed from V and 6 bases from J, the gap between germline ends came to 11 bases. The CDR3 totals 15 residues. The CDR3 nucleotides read TGTGCCAGCAGTGAATGGGGGGCTGCTAATTCACCCCTCCACTTT. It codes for CASSEWGAANSPLHF.

CDR3 bases: TGTGCCAGCAGCTCAAGATGGTCAGGGGATAATGAAAAACTGTTTTTT. This encodes CASSSRWSGDNEKLFF. The rearrangement uses TRBV7-9 and TRBJ1-4, with a tentative D call TRBD1 (6 bases). V shed 4 bases and J shed 4 bases, with 16 bases lying between them. Germline loops: CDR1 SEHNR, CDR2 FQNEAQ (reference sequence). The CDR3 extends over 16 amino acids.

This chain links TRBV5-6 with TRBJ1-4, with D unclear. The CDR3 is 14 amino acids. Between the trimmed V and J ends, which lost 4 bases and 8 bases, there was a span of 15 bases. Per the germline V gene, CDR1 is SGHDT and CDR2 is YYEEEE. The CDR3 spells CASSLAGEKEKLFF. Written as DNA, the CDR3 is TGTGCCAGCAGCCTGGCCGGGGAAAAGGAAAAACTGTTTTTT.

The CDR3 sequence is CASSRNFGPSRGYTGELFF. Here the CDR3 DNA reads TGTGCCAGCAGCCGCAATTTTGGGCCGTCGCGGGGGTACACCGGGGAGCTGTTTTTT. The rearrangement uses TRBV14 and TRBJ2-2; TRBD2 matches 7 bases. Per the germline V gene, CDR1 is SGHDN and CDR2 is FVKESK. CDR3 length equals 19 residues. The trim removed 4 bases at V and 3 bases at J, leaving 17 bases unmatched. Full variable domain (outside the CDR3, taken from reference TRBV14 and TRBJ2-2): EAGVTQFPSHSVIEKGQTVTLRCDPISGHDNLYWYRRVMGKEIKFLLHFVKESKQDESGMPNNRFLAERTGGTYSTLKVQPAELEDSGVYFCASSRNFGPSRGYTGELFFGEGSRLTVL.

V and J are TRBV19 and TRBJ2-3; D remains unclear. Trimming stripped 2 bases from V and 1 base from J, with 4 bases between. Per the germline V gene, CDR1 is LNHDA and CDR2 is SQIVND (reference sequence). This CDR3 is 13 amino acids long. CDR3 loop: CASSIQGTDTQYF. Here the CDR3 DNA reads TGTGCCAGTAGTATACAGGGCACAGATACGCAGTATTTT.

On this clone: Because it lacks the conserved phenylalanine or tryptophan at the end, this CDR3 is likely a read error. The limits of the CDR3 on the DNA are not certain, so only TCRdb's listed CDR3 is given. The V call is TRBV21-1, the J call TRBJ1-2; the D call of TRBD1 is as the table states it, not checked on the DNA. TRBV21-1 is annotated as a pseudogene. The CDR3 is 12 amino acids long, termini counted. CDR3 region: CASSKGGHPDRS.

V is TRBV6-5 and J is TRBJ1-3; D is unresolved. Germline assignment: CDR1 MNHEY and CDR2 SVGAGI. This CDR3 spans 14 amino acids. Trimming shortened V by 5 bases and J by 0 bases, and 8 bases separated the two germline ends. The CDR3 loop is CASSPYSSGNTIYF. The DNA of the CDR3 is TGTGCCAGCAGTCCGTACAGCTCTGGAAACACCATATATTTT.

Written as DNA, the CDR3 is TGTGCCAGCAGTGAAGCTCACGCGGGTATATACAATGAGCAGTTCTTC. Translation gives CASSEAHAGIYNEQFF. J is TRBJ2-1 and V is TRBV6-1; the D gene is possibly TRBD2 (5 bases). The V gene lost 0 bases and the J gene lost 4 bases, with 13 bases spanning the gap. The CDR3 extends over 16 amino acids. Looked up from germline, CDR1 is MNHNS and CDR2 is SASEGT.

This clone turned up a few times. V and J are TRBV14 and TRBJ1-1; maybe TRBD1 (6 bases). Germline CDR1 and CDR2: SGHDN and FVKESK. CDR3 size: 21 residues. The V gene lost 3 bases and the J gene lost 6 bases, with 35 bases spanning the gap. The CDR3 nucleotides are TGTGCCAGCAGCCAGATGACAGTTTTTACAGGGCGCCGGCACAACACGGCTGAAGCTTTCTTT. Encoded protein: CASSQMTVFTGRRHNTAEAFF. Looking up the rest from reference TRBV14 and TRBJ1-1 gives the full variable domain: EAGVTQFPSHSVIEKGQTVTLRCDPISGHDNLYWYRRVMGKEIKFLLHFVKESKQDESGMPNNRFLAERTGGTYSTLKVQPAELEDSGVYFCASSQMTVFTGRRHNTAEAFFGQGTRLTVV.

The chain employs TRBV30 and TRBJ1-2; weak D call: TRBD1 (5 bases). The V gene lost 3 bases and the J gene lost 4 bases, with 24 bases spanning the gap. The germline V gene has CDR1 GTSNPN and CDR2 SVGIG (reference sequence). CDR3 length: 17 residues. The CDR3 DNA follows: TGTGCCTGGAGCCCAAACCTTCTAGGGGAGAAAGGCTATGGCTACACCTTC. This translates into CAWSPNLLGEKGYGYTF.